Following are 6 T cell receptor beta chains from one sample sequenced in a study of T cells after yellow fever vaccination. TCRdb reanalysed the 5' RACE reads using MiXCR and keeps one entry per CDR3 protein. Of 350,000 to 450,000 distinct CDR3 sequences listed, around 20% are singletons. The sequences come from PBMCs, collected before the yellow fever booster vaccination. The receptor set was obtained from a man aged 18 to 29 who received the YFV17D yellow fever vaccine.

CDR3 coding DNA: TGTGCCAGCAGCACCCGTCCCAGGGGGCAAGAGACCCAGTACTTC. This translates into CASSTRPRGQETQYF. The chain links TRBV9 to TRBJ2-5; 7 nucleotides match TRBD1. The CDR3 consists of 15 residues. Germline trimming cut 4 bases from V and 2 bases from J; bases unmatched to any gene: 8. Germline V gene lookup returns CDR1 SGDLS and CDR2 YYNGEE.

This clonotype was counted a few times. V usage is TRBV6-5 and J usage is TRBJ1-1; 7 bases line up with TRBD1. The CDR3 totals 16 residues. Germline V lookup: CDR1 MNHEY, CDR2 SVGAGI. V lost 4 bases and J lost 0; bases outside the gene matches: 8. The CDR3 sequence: CASSSPGQIMNTEAFF. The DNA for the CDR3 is TGTGCCAGCAGTTCCCCGGGACAGATAATGAACACTGAAGCTTTCTTT.

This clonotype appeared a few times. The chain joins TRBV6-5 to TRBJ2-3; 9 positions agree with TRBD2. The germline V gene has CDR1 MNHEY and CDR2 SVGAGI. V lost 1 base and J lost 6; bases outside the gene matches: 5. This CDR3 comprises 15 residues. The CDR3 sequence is CASSYYGAGGDTQYF. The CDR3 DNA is TGTGCCAGCAGTTACTACGGCGCGGGAGGGGATACGCAGTATTTT.

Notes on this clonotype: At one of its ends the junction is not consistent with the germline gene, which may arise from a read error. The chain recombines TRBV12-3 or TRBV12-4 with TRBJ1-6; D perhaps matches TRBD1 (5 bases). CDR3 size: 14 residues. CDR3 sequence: CDSSPQGEDSPLHF. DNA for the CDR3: TGTGACAGCAGTCCTCAGGGAGAAGATTCACCCCTCCACTTT.

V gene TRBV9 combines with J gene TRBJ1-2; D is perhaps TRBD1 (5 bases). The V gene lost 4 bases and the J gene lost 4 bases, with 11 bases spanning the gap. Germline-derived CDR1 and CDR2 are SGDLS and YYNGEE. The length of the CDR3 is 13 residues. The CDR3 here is CASSRRGPYGYTF. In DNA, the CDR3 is TGTGCCAGCAGCCGCCGGGGCCCCTATGGCTACACCTTC.

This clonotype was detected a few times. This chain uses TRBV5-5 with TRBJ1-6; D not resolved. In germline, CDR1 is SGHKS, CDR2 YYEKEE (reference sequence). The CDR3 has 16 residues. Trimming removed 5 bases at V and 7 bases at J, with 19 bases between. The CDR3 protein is CASRSAVGSQNSPLHF. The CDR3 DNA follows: TGTGCCAGCAGATCCGCCGTGGGCAGTCAAAATTCACCCCTCCACTTT.